The clone carrying this T cell receptor (beta chain) was seen more than once but under ten times. Its antigen remains unknown. This sample is part of a study of T cells in localized non-small cell lung cancer. The study, taken as a whole, reports: A median about 54 of the top 100 tumor clones appeared in adjacent lung. Uninvolved adjacent lung showed peak T cell clonality, exceeding tumor. In the blood, greater T cell density corresponded to longer overall survival.

The length of the CDR3 is 14 residues. Germline values: CDR1 SGHRS, CDR2 YFSETQ. V lost 4 bases, J lost 9 bases, and 9 bases stayed unmatched. Clones were sequenced by immunoSEQ multiplex PCR, and TCRdb holds only the in-frame ones, with some missing. The sample consists of around 5,000 clones, under 40% of them appearing once. The starting material was lung tumor tissue, obtained before any cancer treatment. This chain links TRBV5-1 with TRBJ2-1; TRBD1 agrees at 8 bases. This receptor was identified in a male donor at least 60 years old with stage I squamous cell lung carcinoma. The CDR3 bases are TGCGCCAGCAGCCAAGACAGGGGCGGGATTGAGCAGTTCTTC. Protein sequence: CASSQDRGGIEQFF.